This T cell receptor beta chain was found in a study of shared clonotypes between healthy human individuals. Germline V lookup: CDR1 ENHRY, CDR2 SYGVKD. The CDR3 sequence is 13 residues long. Between the trimmed V and J ends, which lost 0 bases and 6 bases, there was a span of 7 bases. Concerning this clone: Additional DNA sequences in this sample encode the identical CDR3.

Clones were read by immunoSEQ multiplex PCR, and TCRdb kept only the in-frame ones, dropping some. Here the sample spans about 700,000 clones, over 65% being singletons. Input material: memory CD4+ T cells sorted from blood. Subset given: CD45RA-negative fraction. The origin of this receptor is a woman aged 30 to 39 in good health. The chain combines TRBV10-3 with TRBJ2-3, with no clear D. The DNA for the CDR3 is TGTGCCATCAGTGAGTCAGGAAGGGATACGCAGTATTTT. This codes for CAISESGRDTQYF.